The rows below give T cell receptor beta chains drawn from one sample of a study of CD8 T cells in Susac syndrome. Each CDR3 protein is one row after TCRdb ran MiXCR on the immunoSEQ multiplex PCR reads. Seen here are about 130,000 distinct CDR3 sequences, approximately 95% observed once, and the top ten hold roughly 0.33%. The sequencing sample was made of CD8+ T cells from PBMCs. The receptors derive from a human donor with multiple sclerosis. Each CDR3 is given with its conserved first and last residue. A D gene is named only where the DNA matches it firmly. Clone size is not always given. Where it is, it says once, few, many or a class for expanded clones.

.	.	TRBV27	TRBJ1-3	CASRPSDDRSAGNTIYF	TGTGCCAGCAGGCCATCTGATGACAGGTCCGCTGGAAACACCATATATTTT
TRBD2	few	TRBV7-8	TRBJ2-1	CASSRGLASSYNEQFF	TGTGCCAGCAGCCGAGGACTAGCGAGCTCCTACAATGAGCAGTTCTTC
.	once	TRBV9	TRBJ2-3	CASSVRTGTDTQYF	TGTGCCAGCAGCGTTAGGACAGGCACAGATACGCAGTATTTT
.	once	TRBV9	TRBJ1-6	CASSVEHYNSPLHF	TGTGCCAGCAGCGTAGAACATTATAATTCACCCCTCCACTTT
.	once	TRBV4-1	TRBJ2-1	CASSQESPGSYNEQFF	TGCGCCAGCAGCCAAGAGAGCCCTGGCTCCTACAATGAGCAGTTCTTC
.	.	TRBV7-9	TRBJ2-1	CASSLANGEQFF	TGTGCCAGCAGCTTAGCGAACGGGGAGCAGTTCTTC
.	.	TRBV9	TRBJ1-2	CASSVRGVGNYGYTF	TGTGCCAGCAGCGTGCGTGGGGTCGGTAACTATGGCTACACCTTC
.	.	TRBV20-1	TRBJ2-1	CSAAGGIEQFF	TGCAGTGCCGCAGGCGGAATTGAGCAGTTCTTC
.	.	TRBV12-3/TRBV12-4	TRBJ2-1	CASSTRDSHNEQFF	TGTGCCAGCAGCACGAGGGACTCTCACAATGAGCAGTTCTTC
.	.	TRBV27	TRBJ2-3	CASSLLGGADTQYF	TGTGCCAGCAGTTTACTAGGGGGGGCAGATACGCAGTATTTT
TRBD2	.	TRBV27	TRBJ2-3	CASSSSTSEQPDTQYF	TGTGCCAGCAGTTCGTCGACTAGCGAACAACCAGATACGCAGTATTTT
.	.	TRBV7-9	TRBJ1-6	CASGPSPLHF	TGTGCCAGCGGTCCCAGCCCCCTCCACTTT
TRBD1	once	TRBV20-1	TRBJ2-7	CSARYRDSKFEQYF	TGCAGTGCGCGGTACCGGGACAGCAAATTCGAGCAGTACTTC
.	once	TRBV7-8	TRBJ1-2	CASSPPRQPYGYTF	TGTGCCAGCAGTCCCCCGAGGCAGCCCTATGGCTACACCTTC
.	.	TRBV7-3	TRBJ2-2	CASSRPGQRTPGSCFF	.
.	once	TRBV2	TRBJ2-1	CASSDGSQQFF	TGTGCCAGCAGTGATGGGTCTCAGCAGTTCTTC
.	.	TRBV5-1	TRBJ1-1	CASSPDGGNTEAFF	TGCGCCAGCAGCCCAGATGGGGGGAACACTGAAGCTTTCTTT
.	.	TRBV5-1	TRBJ1-2	CASSLNREGYGYTF	TGCGCCAGCAGCTTGAACAGGGAGGGATATGGCTACACCTTC
.	.	TRBV6-5	TRBJ2-7	CASSYGPSSYEQYF	TGTGCCAGCAGTTACGGCCCGAGCTCCTACGAGCAGTATTTC
.	once	TRBV7-9	TRBJ2-1	CASSLGALYNEQFF	TGTGCCAGCAGCCTCGGAGCCCTTTACAATGAGCAGTTCTTC
.	once	TRBV4-1	TRBJ1-5	CASSQEIRPNQPQHF	TGCGCCAGCAGCCAAGAGATCAGGCCCAATCAGCCCCAGCATTTT
.	.	TRBV28	TRBJ1-6	CASSLWGGTYNSPLHF	TGTGCCAGCAGTTTATGGGGAGGCACCTATAATTCACCCCTCCACTTT
.	.	TRBV7-3	TRBJ1-3	CASSPRGAGGAGNTIYF	TGTGCCAGCAGCCCTAGGGGGGCCGGGGGCGCTGGAAACACCATATATTTT
.	once	TRBV20-1	TRBJ2-3	CSASRTPGDTQYF	TGCAGTGCTAGTCGGACCCCGGGGGATACGCAGTATTTT
.	once	TRBV5-4	TRBJ1-2	CASSYGTVYDGYTF	TGTGCCAGCAGTTACGGGACGGTCTATGATGGCTACACCTTC
.	.	TRBV21-1	TRBJ2-4	CASSKGAEVKNIQYF	TGTGCCAGCAGCAAGGGGGCTGAGGTCAAAAACATTCAGTACTTC
.	.	TRBV18	TRBJ2-1	CASSPPRGLRANEQFF	TGTGCCAGCTCACCACCGAGGGGACTCCGAGCCAATGAGCAGTTCTTC
TRBD1	.	TRBV4-1	TRBJ1-2	CASSPESRGIDYGYTF	TGCGCCAGCAGCCCCGAAAGCAGGGGGATCGACTATGGCTACACCTTC
TRBD1	.	TRBV20-1	TRBJ1-2	CSARGDRGRYGYTF	TGCAGTGCTAGAGGGGACAGGGGCAGGTATGGCTACACCTTC
.	.	TRBV29-1	TRBJ1-1	CSVLGGMNTEAFF	TGCAGCGTTTTGGGAGGGATGAACACTGAAGCTTTCTTT
.	.	TRBV29-1	TRBJ2-1	CSVVLGGTYNEQFF	TGCAGCGTTGTGTTAGGGGGGACTTACAATGAGCAGTTCTTC
.	.	TRBV19	TRBJ1-2	CASSIRQDSYYGYTF	TGTGCCAGTAGTATCCGACAGGACTCATACTATGGCTACACCTTC
TRBD2	.	TRBV30	TRBJ2-1	CAWSGAGAQQFF	TGTGCCTGGAGTGGCGCGGGAGCCCAGCAGTTCTTC
TRBD1	once	TRBV19	TRBJ2-1	CASSIGTGRTNEQFF	TGTGCCAGTAGTATCGGGACAGGGCGGACAAATGAGCAGTTCTTC
.	.	TRBV11-2	TRBJ2-6	CASSFGFSNSGANVLTF	TGTGCCAGCAGCTTTGGTTTCAGTAACTCTGGGGCCAACGTCCTGACTTTC
.	few	TRBV4-1	TRBJ2-7	CASSQGTTDYEQYF	TGCGCCAGCAGCCAAGGGACGACCGACTACGAGCAGTACTTC
.	.	TRBV11-2	TRBJ2-7	CASSPTSGNSYEQYF	TGTGCCAGCAGCCCGACTTCGGGGAACTCCTACGAGCAGTACTTC
.	.	TRBV4-1	TRBJ2-2	CASSRRGEANTGELFF	TGCGCCAGCAGCCGGAGAGGTGAAGCGAACACCGGGGAGCTGTTTTTT
TRBD2	.	TRBV4-2	TRBJ2-1	CASSQEPGLAGVGDEQFF	TGTGCCAGCAGCCAAGAACCGGGACTAGCGGGGGTTGGGGATGAGCAGTTCTTC
.	.	TRBV12-3/TRBV12-4	TRBJ1-5	CASSLYGRNQPQHF	TGTGCCAGCAGTTTATACGGCCGCAATCAGCCCCAGCATTTT
.	.	TRBV7-9	TRBJ1-1	CASSPPGLNTEAFF	TGTGCCAGCAGCCCCCCGGGGTTGAACACTGAAGCTTTCTTT
TRBD2	once	TRBV5-4	TRBJ2-1	CASSLEGLAGGIIYNEQFF	TGTGCCAGCAGCTTGGAGGGACTAGCGGGAGGGATTATCTACAATGAGCAGTTCTTC
.	.	TRBV20-1	TRBJ2-5	CSARWQQQETQYF	TGCAGTGCTAGGTGGCAGCAACAAGAGACCCAGTACTTC
TRBD1	once	TRBV4-1	TRBJ2-6	CASSQKTLAGGPTGANVLTF	TGCGCCAGCAGCCAAAAAACACTCGCAGGGGGCCCAACTGGGGCCAACGTCCTGACTTTC
TRBD1	.	TRBV10-3	TRBJ2-1	CAILSGTGAKGGNEQFF	TGTGCCATTCTATCCGGGACAGGGGCGAAAGGAGGAAATGAGCAGTTCTTC
TRBD2	.	TRBV5-4	TRBJ2-1	CASSLLAGGPMDEQFF	TGTGCCAGCAGCTTGCTAGCGGGAGGGCCTATGGATGAGCAGTTCTTC
.	few	TRBV7-9	TRBJ2-7	CASSPGRGYEQYF	TGTGCCAGCAGCCCCGGTAGGGGGTACGAGCAGTACTTC